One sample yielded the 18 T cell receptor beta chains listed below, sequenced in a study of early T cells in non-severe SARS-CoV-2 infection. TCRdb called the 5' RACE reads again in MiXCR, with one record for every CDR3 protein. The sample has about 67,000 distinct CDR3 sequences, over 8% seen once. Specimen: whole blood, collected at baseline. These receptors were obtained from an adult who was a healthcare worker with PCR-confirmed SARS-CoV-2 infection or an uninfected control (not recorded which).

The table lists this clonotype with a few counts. This CDR3 is CSAAPGGGKNIQYF. The CDR3 DNA is TGCAGCGCCGCCCCCGGGGGCGGCAAAAACATTCAGTACTTC. V gene TRBV29-1 combines with J gene TRBJ2-4; either TRBD1 or TRBD2 may supply D (6 bases each). The V and J ends lost 7 bases and 3 bases respectively, with 16 bases between them. Per germline, CDR1 SQVTM and CDR2 ANQGSEA. There are 14 residues in the CDR3.

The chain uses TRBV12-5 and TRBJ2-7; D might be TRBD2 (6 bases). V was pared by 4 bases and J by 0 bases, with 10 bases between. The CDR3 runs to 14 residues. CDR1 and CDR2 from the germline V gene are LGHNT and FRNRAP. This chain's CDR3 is CASGSGSGSYEQYF. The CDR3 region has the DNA TGTGCTAGTGGTTCGGGTAGCGGCTCCTACGAGCAGTACTTC.

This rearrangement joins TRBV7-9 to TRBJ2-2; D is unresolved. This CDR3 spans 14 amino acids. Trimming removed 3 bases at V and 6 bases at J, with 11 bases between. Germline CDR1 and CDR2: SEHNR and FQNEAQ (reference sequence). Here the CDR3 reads CASSFGGLPGELFF. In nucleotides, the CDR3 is TGTGCCAGCAGCTTTGGTGGTTTACCCGGGGAGCTGTTTTTT. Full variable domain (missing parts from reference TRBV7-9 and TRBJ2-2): DTGVSQNPRHKITKRGQNVTFRCDPISEHNRLYWYRQTLGQGPEFLTYFQNEAQLEKSRLLSDRFSAERPKGSFSTLEIQRTEQGDSAMYLCASSFGGLPGELFFGEGSRLTVL.

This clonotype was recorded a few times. Here the CDR3 reads CASSLAAGDLYGELFF. The CDR3 bases are TGTGCCAGCAGTTTGGCGGCAGGGGATCTCTACGGGGAGCTGTTTTTT. The J gene is TRBJ2-2, the V gene TRBV28; possible D gene TRBD1, 6 bases. Germline V lookup: CDR1 MDHEN, CDR2 SYDVKM. Trimming left V 3 bases short and J 7 bases short, with 18 bases between. The CDR3 consists of 16 residues.

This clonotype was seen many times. Here the CDR3 reads CSVARATGELFF. Here the CDR3 DNA reads TGCAGCGTCGCCAGGGCGACCGGGGAGCTGTTTTTT. V is TRBV29-1 and J is TRBJ2-2, with D perhaps TRBD1 (5 bases). CDR1 and CDR2 from the germline V gene are SQVTM and ANQGSEA. V lost 6 bases to trimming and J lost 5 bases, with 10 bases between them. CDR3 length equals 12 residues.

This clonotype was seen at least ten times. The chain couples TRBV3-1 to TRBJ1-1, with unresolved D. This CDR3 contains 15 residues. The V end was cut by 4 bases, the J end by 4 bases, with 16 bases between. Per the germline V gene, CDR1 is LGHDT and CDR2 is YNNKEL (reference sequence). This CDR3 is CASSLRTPRGTEAFF. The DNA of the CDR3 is TGTGCCAGCAGCCTCCGGACTCCCAGAGGCACTGAAGCTTTCTTT.

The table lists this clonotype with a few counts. The DNA of the CDR3 is TGTGCCAGCAGTCGACTCTACGAGCAGTACTTC. Protein: CASSRLYEQYF. The chain couples TRBV28 to TRBJ2-7; D unresolved. The germline V gene has CDR1 MDHEN and CDR2 SYDVKM. The CDR3 extends over 11 amino acids. Trimming took 5 bases from V and 3 from J, leaving 5 bases between them.

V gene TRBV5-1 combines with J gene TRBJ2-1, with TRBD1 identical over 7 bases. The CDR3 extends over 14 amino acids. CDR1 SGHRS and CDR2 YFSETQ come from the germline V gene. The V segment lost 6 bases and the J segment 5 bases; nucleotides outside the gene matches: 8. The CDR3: CASTRFDRDNEQFF. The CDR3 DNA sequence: TGCGCCAGCACCCGCTTCGACAGGGACAATGAGCAGTTCTTC.

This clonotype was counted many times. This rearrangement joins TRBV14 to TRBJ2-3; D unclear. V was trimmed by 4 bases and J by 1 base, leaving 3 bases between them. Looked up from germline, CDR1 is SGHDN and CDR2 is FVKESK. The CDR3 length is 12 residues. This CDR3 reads CASSRRTDTQYF. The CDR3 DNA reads TGTGCCAGCAGCCGACGCACAGATACGCAGTATTTT.

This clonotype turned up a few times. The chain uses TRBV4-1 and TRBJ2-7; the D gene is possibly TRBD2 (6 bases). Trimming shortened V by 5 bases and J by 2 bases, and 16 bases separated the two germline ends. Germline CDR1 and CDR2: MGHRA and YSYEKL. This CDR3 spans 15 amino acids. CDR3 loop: CASSTRGTETYEQYF. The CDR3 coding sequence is TGCGCCAGCAGCACCCGCGGGACCGAAACCTACGAGCAGTACTTC.

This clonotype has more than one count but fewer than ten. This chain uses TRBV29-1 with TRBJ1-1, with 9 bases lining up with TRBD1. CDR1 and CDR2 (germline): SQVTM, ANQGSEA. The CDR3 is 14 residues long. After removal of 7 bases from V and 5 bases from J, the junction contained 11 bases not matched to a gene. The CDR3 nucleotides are TGCAGCGCCACCCCACAGGGGGCGCTTACTGAAGCTTTCTTT. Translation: CSATPQGALTEAFF.

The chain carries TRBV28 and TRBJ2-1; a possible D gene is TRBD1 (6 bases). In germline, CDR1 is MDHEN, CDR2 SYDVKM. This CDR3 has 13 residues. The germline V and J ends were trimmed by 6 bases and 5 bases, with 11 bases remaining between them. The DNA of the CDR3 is TGTGCCAGCAGCCGGGGACAAAACAATGAGCAGTTCTTC. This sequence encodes CASSRGQNNEQFF.

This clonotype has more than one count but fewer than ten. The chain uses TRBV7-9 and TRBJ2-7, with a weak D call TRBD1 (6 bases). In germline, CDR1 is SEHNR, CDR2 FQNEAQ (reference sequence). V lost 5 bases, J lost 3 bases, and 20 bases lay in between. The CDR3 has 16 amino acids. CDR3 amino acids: CASSRPTGHYYYEQYF. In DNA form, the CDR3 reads TGTGCCAGCAGCCGGCCGACGGGACATTACTACTACGAGCAGTACTTC.

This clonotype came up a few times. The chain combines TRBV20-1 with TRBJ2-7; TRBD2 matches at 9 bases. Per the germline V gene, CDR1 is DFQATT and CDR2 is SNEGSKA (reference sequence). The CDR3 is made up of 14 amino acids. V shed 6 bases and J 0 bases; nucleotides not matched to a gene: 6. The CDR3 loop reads CSADRSGSSYEQYF. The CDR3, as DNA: TGCAGTGCCGACCGTAGCGGGAGCTCCTACGAGCAGTACTTC.

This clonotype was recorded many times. Here the CDR3 reads CASSPGRDRASIYF. The CDR3, as DNA: TGTGCCAGCAGCCCTGGCCGGGACAGGGCATCCATATATTTT. The V call is TRBV7-2, the J call TRBJ1-3; 9 nucleotides agree with TRBD1. This CDR3 is built from 14 residues. V was clipped by 5 bases and J by 11 bases; unmatched bases: 10. The germline V gene encodes CDR1 SGHTA and CDR2 FQGNSA.

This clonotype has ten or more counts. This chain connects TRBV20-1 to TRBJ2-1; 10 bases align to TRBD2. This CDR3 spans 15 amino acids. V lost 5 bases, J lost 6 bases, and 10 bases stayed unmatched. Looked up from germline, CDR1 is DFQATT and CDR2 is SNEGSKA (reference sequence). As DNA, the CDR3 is TGCAGTGCTCCTCTAGCGGGAGCGGTCCCCAATGAGCAGTTCTTC. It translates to CSAPLAGAVPNEQFF.

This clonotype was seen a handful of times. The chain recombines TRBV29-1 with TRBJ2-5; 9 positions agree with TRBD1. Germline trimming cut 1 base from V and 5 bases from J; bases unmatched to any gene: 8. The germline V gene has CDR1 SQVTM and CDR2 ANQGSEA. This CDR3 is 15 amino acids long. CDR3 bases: TGCAGCGTTGAAGTCGGGACAGGGCAGTCTGAGACCCAGTACTTC. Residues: CSVEVGTGQSETQYF.

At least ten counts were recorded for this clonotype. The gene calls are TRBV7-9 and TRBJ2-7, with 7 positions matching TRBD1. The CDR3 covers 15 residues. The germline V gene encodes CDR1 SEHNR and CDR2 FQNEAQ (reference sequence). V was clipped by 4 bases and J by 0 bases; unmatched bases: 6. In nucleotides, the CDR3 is TGTGCCAGCAGCTCCTCGGACAGGTTCTCCTACGAGCAGTACTTC. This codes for CASSSSDRFSYEQYF.